The 22 T cell receptor beta chains below all came from one sample that was sequenced in a study of T cell changes during pregnancy in multiple sclerosis. TCRdb's copy holds only in-frame clones and misses some; the assay was immunoSEQ multiplex PCR. The sample lists about 100,000 clones, 90% to 95% occurring once. The specimen comprised peripheral blood, sampled before pregnancy. The receptors stem from a female donor with multiple sclerosis, enrolled in a pregnancy study.

The rearrangement links TRBV4-2 to TRBJ2-3; D is perhaps TRBD2 (5 bases). The CDR3 contains 16 residues. Trimming cost V 0 bases and J 3 bases, with 13 bases left between them. In germline, CDR1 is LGHNA, CDR2 YNFKEQ. CDR3: CASSQDRLATTDTQYF. CDR3 bases: TGTGCCAGCAGCCAAGATCGCCTAGCCACGACAGATACGCAGTATTTT.

J is TRBJ1-2 and V is TRBV7-2, with 9 bases lining up with TRBD1. Germline values: CDR1 SGHTA, CDR2 FQGNSA. This CDR3 contains 15 residues. V trimming: 4 bases; J trimming: 0 bases; junction bases outside the gene matches: 3. The CDR3 DNA sequence: TGTGCCAGCAGCTATCGGGACAGGGCTAACTATGGCTACACCTTC. Translated, it gives CASSYRDRANYGYTF.

This sequence joins TRBV18 and TRBJ2-5; tentative D call: TRBD1 (5 bases). Germline CDR1 KGHSH, CDR2 LQKENI. The CDR3 totals 16 residues. Trimming took off 4 bases at V and 3 bases at J, with 18 bases between the two ends. CDR3 sequence (DNA): TGTGCCAGCTCACTCAGGCCGAAGGGGCCGAAAGAGACCCAGTACTTC. As protein: CASSLRPKGPKETQYF. The variable domain in full, with the rest retrieved from reference TRBV18 and TRBJ2-5, is NAGVMQNPRHLVRRRGQEARLRCSPMKGHSHVYWYRQLPEEGLKFMVYLQKENIIDESGMPKERFSAEFPKEGPSILRIQQVVRGDSAAYFCASSLRPKGPKETQYFGPGTRLLVL.

The rearrangement uses TRBV7-3 and TRBJ2-1; TRBD2 matches 14 bases. In germline, CDR1 is SGHTA, CDR2 FQGTGA. There are 15 residues in the CDR3. V trimming: 2 bases; J trimming: 7 bases; junction bases outside the gene matches: 1. CDR3: CASSLGTSGRNEQFF. The DNA of the CDR3 is TGTGCCAGCAGCTTAGGGACTAGCGGGAGAAATGAGCAGTTCTTC.

CDR3 residues: CASNPGGTKNIQYF. The CDR3 nucleotides are TGCGCCAGCAACCCTGGGGGGACCAAAAACATTCAGTACTTC. The chain joins TRBV5-1 to TRBJ2-4, with a possible D match to TRBD2 (6 bases). The CDR3 has 14 amino acids. CDR1 and CDR2 from the germline V gene are SGHRS and YFSETQ. The ends were cut back, 6 bases at V and 2 bases at J, with 12 bases in the middle.

This chain links TRBV28 with TRBJ2-2; 8 positions match TRBD1. This CDR3 has 15 amino acids. Germline trimming cut 6 bases from V and 5 bases from J; bases unmatched to any gene: 8. The V gene's germline CDR1 is MDHEN and CDR2 SYDVKM. Written as DNA, the CDR3 is TGTGCCAGCAGCTTCGACAGGGGTAGGACCGGGGAGCTGTTTTTT. Protein sequence: CASSFDRGRTGELFF.

V and J are TRBV29-1 and TRBJ2-2; the D is unclear. Between the trimmed V and J ends, which lost 4 bases and 4 bases, there was a span of 13 bases. CDR1 is SQVTM and CDR2 is ANQGSEA in the germline V gene. The CDR3 contains 14 residues. CDR3 residues: CSVGARASTGELFF. The CDR3 DNA follows: TGCAGCGTTGGGGCCCGCGCGTCCACCGGGGAGCTGTTTTTT.

The chain combines TRBV6-1 with TRBJ1-5; 7 bases fit TRBD1. V lost 7 bases and J lost 6; bases outside the gene matches: 12. This CDR3 comprises 15 residues. The V gene's germline CDR1 is MNHNS and CDR2 SASEGT. CDR3 DNA: TGTGCCAGCAAACCGCCAACAGGGGAAGGTCAGCCCCAGCATTTT. It specifies CASKPPTGEGQPQHF.

The chain couples TRBV7-6 to TRBJ2-7; perhaps TRBD2 as D (5 bases). The CDR3 loop spans 16 amino acids. The V gene lost 2 bases and the J gene lost 6 bases, with 20 bases spanning the gap. The germline V gene has CDR1 SGHVS and CDR2 FNYEAQ. CDR3 amino acids: CASSLTPGSGLGEQYF. DNA of the CDR3: TGTGCCAGCAGCTTAACCCCGGGGAGCGGATTAGGCGAGCAGTACTTC.

This clone occurred a few times. V gene TRBV7-9 combines with J gene TRBJ2-2, with 9 bases aligning to TRBD1. V was pared by 4 bases and J by 4 bases, with 1 base of the junction left unmatched. Germline CDR1 and CDR2: SEHNR and FQNEAQ (reference sequence). The CDR3 sequence is 14 residues long. The CDR3 bases are TGTGCCAGCAGCTGGACAGGGGTCACCGGGGAGCTGTTTTTT. It specifies CASSWTGVTGELFF.

The chain has TRBV4-1 and TRBJ1-1; no definite D call. Germline V gene sequence: CDR1 MGHRA, CDR2 YSYEKL. Trimming pared 1 base from V and 4 bases from J, leaving 13 bases between. The CDR3 sequence is 15 residues long. DNA of the CDR3: TGCGCCAGCAGCCAAGCTAACCGCTTCGGCACTGAAGCTTTCTTT. Translation: CASSQANRFGTEAFF.

The chain carries TRBV9 and TRBJ2-7, with 8 nucleotides matching TRBD2. The germline gives CDR1 SGDLS, CDR2 YYNGEE. The ends lost 1 base at V and 6 bases at J; junction bases unmatched: 6. This CDR3 is 14 amino acids long. The CDR3 spells CASSVSAGVREQYF. CDR3 coding DNA: TGTGCCAGCAGCGTATCAGCGGGAGTGCGCGAGCAGTACTTC.

This sequence joins TRBV4-1 and TRBJ1-5; D unresolved. The CDR3 loop spans 13 amino acids. Germline V CDR1 and CDR2: MGHRA, YSYEKL. V was clipped by 0 bases and J by 5 bases, with 5 bases between them. CDR3 DNA: TGCGCCAGCAGCCAAGATGGAGATCAGCCCCAGCATTTT. Its protein product is CASSQDGDQPQHF.

This clone was seen just once. The J gene is TRBJ2-7, the V gene TRBV29-1, with TRBD1 matching over 9 bases. Germline values: CDR1 SQVTM, CDR2 ANQGSEA. With V trimmed by 3 bases and J by 4 bases, 4 bases remained unmatched. The CDR3 has 13 amino acids. In DNA form, the CDR3 reads TGCAGCGTTGAGGCACAGGGGGCTTACGAGCAGTACTTC. Translation gives CSVEAQGAYEQYF.

This clone was detected once. The V and J genes are TRBV21-1 and TRBJ1-4. TRBV21-1 is marked as a pseudogene. This CDR3 is 16 amino acids long. CDR3 region: CASSKRGGRANEKLFF. CDR3 sequence (DNA): TGTGCCAGCAGCAAAAGGGGGGGTAGGGCTAATGAAAAACTGTTTTTT.

This clone was recorded once. This chain uses TRBV10-2 with TRBJ2-7; 11 bases are a match to TRBD2. Germline V gene sequence: CDR1 WSHSY, CDR2 SAAADI. This CDR3 region has 14 residues. The V and J ends lost 6 bases and 7 bases, in that order; junction bases with no gene match: 8. CDR3 amino acids: CASRLAGAQGEQYF. In DNA, the CDR3 is TGCGCCAGCAGACTAGCGGGAGCTCAGGGGGAGCAGTACTTC.

This CDR3 reads CASCSGTGAYEQYF. In DNA form, the CDR3 reads TGTGCCAGCTGTTCCGGGACAGGGGCCTACGAGCAGTACTTC. The genes are TRBV2 and TRBJ2-7; 10 bases are shared with TRBD1. Germline CDR1 SNHLY, CDR2 FYNNEI. V lost 8 bases, J lost 2 bases, and 6 bases stayed unmatched. The CDR3 runs to 14 residues.

V gene TRBV6-5 combines with J gene TRBJ2-7, with D perhaps matching TRBD1 (6 bases). The CDR3 runs to 15 residues. Trimming shortened V by 4 bases and J by 1 base, and 14 bases separated the two germline ends. Germline assignment: CDR1 MNHEY and CDR2 SVGAGI. The CDR3 protein is CASSSSHRVSYEQYF. In nucleotides, the CDR3 is TGTGCCAGCAGTTCTTCTCACAGGGTATCCTACGAGCAGTACTTC.

This chain connects TRBV5-1 to TRBJ1-2; TRBD1 might be the D (6 bases). Per the germline V gene, CDR1 is SGHRS and CDR2 is YFSETQ. This CDR3 region has 14 residues. V was clipped by 0 bases and J by 6 bases, with 12 bases between them. CDR3: CASSLVQGRDGYTF. CDR3 coding DNA: TGCGCCAGCAGCTTGGTCCAGGGGAGGGATGGCTACACCTTC.

In regard to this clone: This sample also contains other DNA sequences that code for the same CDR3. CDR3: CATSTGQGNYGYTF. CDR3 DNA: TGTGCCACCAGCACGGGACAGGGCAACTATGGCTACACCTTC. V and J are TRBV15 and TRBJ1-2, with TRBD1 identical over 9 bases. After removal of 4 bases from V and 2 bases from J, the junction contained 2 bases not matched to a gene. Germline V gene sequence: CDR1 LNHNV, CDR2 YYDKDF (reference sequence). The CDR3 extends over 14 amino acids. Full variable domain (missing parts from reference TRBV15 and TRBJ1-2): DAMVIQNPRYQVTQFGKPVTLSCSQTLNHNVMYWYQQKSSQAPKLLFHYYDKDFNNEADTPDNFQSRRPNTSFCFLDIRSPGLGDTAMYLCATSTGQGNYGYTFGSGTRLTVV.

The chain combines TRBV9 with TRBJ2-3, with TRBD2 as a possible D gene (7 bases). CDR1 is SGDLS and CDR2 is YYNGEE in the germline V gene. V shed 4 bases and J shed 3 bases, with 18 bases lying between them. The CDR3 extends over 16 amino acids. This CDR3 reads CASSLEGGKATDTQYF. For the CDR3, the DNA is TGTGCCAGCAGCCTGGAGGGGGGGAAGGCAACAGATACGCAGTATTTT.

The CDR3 here is CASDRNTNTEAFF. The DNA for the CDR3 is TGTGCCAGCGACAGAAACACGAACACTGAAGCTTTCTTT. The V and J genes are TRBV6-1 and TRBJ1-1, with D possibly being TRBD1 (5 bases). Germline CDR1 and CDR2: MNHNS and SASEGT. Trimming removed 8 bases from V and 1 base from J, with 11 bases in between. This CDR3 comprises 13 residues.